This T cell receptor (beta chain) comes out of a study of long-term antiretroviral therapy in people with HIV. The immunoSEQ assay was v3.0, run at survey level. Generated by immunoSEQ multiplex PCR, the TCRdb table keeps only in-frame clones and is missing some. The sample contains 24,000 or so clones, 85% to 90% of which appear only once. The sequencing here drew on unsorted PBMCs, taken 1.9 years after starting antiretroviral therapy. The sequence was obtained from a woman in her 30s with HIV.

As DNA, the CDR3 is TGTGCCAGCAGCTTCCAAGACAGGGTGACCTACGAGCAGTACTTC. Its protein product is CASSFQDRVTYEQYF. This chain links TRBV5-5 with TRBJ2-7; TRBD1 matches 7 bases. In germline, CDR1 is SGHKS, CDR2 YYEKEE (reference sequence). V lost 2 bases and J lost 2; bases outside the gene matches: 7. This CDR3 has 15 amino acids.